These T cell receptor beta chains were read from a single sample in a study of shared clonotypes between healthy human individuals. Sequencing used immunoSEQ multiplex PCR; TCRdb keeps in-frame clones, though not all of them. Of 1.6 million or so clones in the sample, roughly 95% are singletons; the top ten hold 0.95% to 1.5%. Sequenced material: naive CD4+ T cells sorted from blood. The origin of the receptors is a man aged 30 to 39 in good health. Both conserved end residues are part of each CDR3. The D gene is left open where the match is weak. Clone size is given for some rows only: seen once, a few or many times, or a class if the clone is expanded.

CDR3aa	CDR3nt	d_gene	j_gene	v_gene	abundance
CASSPMTHGVQYF	TGCGCCAGCAGCCCGATGACCCACGGGGTGCAGTACTTC	NA	TRBJ2-7	TRBV5-1	NA
CASSLARPQETQYF	TGTGCCAGCAGTTTGGCTAGGCCCCAAGAGACCCAGTACTTC	NA	TRBJ2-5	TRBV28	NA
CAWLHEISYEQYF	TGTGCCTGGTTACACGAAATCTCCTACGAGCAGTACTTC	NA	TRBJ2-7	TRBV30	NA
CASSPQLNYGYTF	TGTGCCAGCAGTCCCCAGCTTAACTATGGCTACACCTTC	NA	TRBJ1-2	TRBV6-5	NA
CASSTWTSGNTGELFF	TGTGCCAGCAGCACTTGGACTAGCGGAAACACCGGGGAGCTGTTTTTT	TRBD2	TRBJ2-2	TRBV7-3	NA
CASSMAGVYNEQFF	TGTGCCAGTAGTATGGCGGGGGTCTACAATGAGCAGTTCTTC	TRBD2	TRBJ2-1	TRBV19	NA
CASSPDRGRGKLFF	TGTGCCAGCAGCCCAGACAGGGGGCGAGGAAAACTGTTTTTT	TRBD1	TRBJ1-4	TRBV6-5	NA
CASSPEAGSYNEQFF	TGCGCCAGCAGCCCAGAAGCGGGGTCCTACAATGAGCAGTTCTTC	TRBD2	TRBJ2-1	TRBV5-1	NA
CASSQDELRAAANTGELFF	TGCGCCAGCAGCCAAGATGAGTTAAGGGCAGCCGCGAACACCGGGGAGCTGTTTTTT	NA	TRBJ2-2	TRBV4-1	NA
CASSQDHEQYF	TGTGCCAGCAGCCAAGATCACGAGCAGTACTTC	NA	TRBJ2-7	TRBV14	NA
CASRNPSGRAGETQYF	TGTGCCAGCAGGAACCCAAGCGGGAGGGCCGGGGAGACCCAGTACTTC	TRBD2	TRBJ2-5	TRBV28	NA
CAISDRVAYEQYF	TGTGCCATCAGTGACAGGGTGGCCTACGAGCAGTACTTC	NA	TRBJ2-7	TRBV10-3	NA
CATSREVGTGGTNEQFF	TGTGCCACCAGCAGAGAGGTTGGGACAGGGGGTACGAATGAGCAGTTCTTC	TRBD1	TRBJ2-1	TRBV15	NA
CASSPQANEKLFF	TGTGCCAGCAGCCCACAGGCTAATGAAAAACTGTTTTTT	NA	TRBJ1-4	TRBV7-9	NA
CASAWRRGAYNEQFF	TGTGCCAGCGCTTGGCGCAGGGGGGCGTACAATGAGCAGTTCTTC	NA	TRBJ2-1	TRBV27	NA
CASSLARAGELFF	TGTGCCAGCAGTCTGGCCAGGGCCGGGGAGCTGTTTTTT	NA	TRBJ2-2	TRBV2	few
CASRETGRAAQYF	TGTGCCAGCAGGGAAACAGGGAGGGCTGCGCAGTACTTC	NA	TRBJ2-7	TRBV6-1	NA
CASSYSEVGYYEQYF	TGTGCCAGCAGTTATTCAGAAGTGGGTTACTACGAGCAGTACTTC	NA	TRBJ2-7	TRBV6-5	NA
CASSMDGGQPQHF	TGTGCCAGTAGTATGGACGGTGGACAGCCCCAGCATTTT	NA	TRBJ1-5	TRBV19	NA
CASRAMGGAGTGELFF	TGTGCCAGCCGGGCCATGGGGGGCGCTGGCACCGGGGAGCTGTTTTTT	NA	TRBJ2-2	TRBV7-9	NA
CASSLDAGPREQYF	TGTGCCAGCAGCTTAGACGCGGGTCCCCGCGAGCAGTACTTC	NA	TRBJ2-7	TRBV7-2	NA
CASSDSSTNEKLFF	TGTGCCAGCAGTGACTCGTCAACTAATGAAAAACTGTTTTTT	NA	TRBJ1-4	TRBV28	NA
CASSLIKGSNEQFF	TGTGCCAGCAGCTTGATAAAAGGCTCCAATGAGCAGTTCTTC	NA	TRBJ2-1	TRBV5-4	NA